This T cell receptor beta chain was recovered during a study of blood T cell repertoires in COVID-19. Data came from immunoSEQ multiplex PCR; TCRdb stores just in-frame clones and leaves some out. The table records over 150,000 clones, around 84% of them present only once. The CDR3 is made up of 14 amino acids. The V gene lost 3 bases and the J gene lost 1 base, with 12 bases spanning the gap. Germline CDR1 and CDR2: SQVTM and ANQGSEA. Material: peripheral blood. This clonotype was sampled from a man in his forties with active or convalescent COVID-19. The chain has TRBV29-1 and TRBJ1-1, with D maybe TRBD1 (6 bases). The CDR3 bases are TGCAGCGTTGAGTGGGACACAGGGAACACTGAAGCTTTCTTT. Amino acid sequence: CSVEWDTGNTEAFF.